The 18 T cell receptor beta chains below all came from one sample that was sequenced in a study of regulatory T cells in long-lasting Graves disease. This sample's time point: newly diagnosed GD, antithyroid drugs for less than 3 months. PBMC-derived RNA was used for the TCR library. Arm-PCR of CDR3 regions and iRepertoire HTBI primers were the basis on which TCR beta libraries were built. Using its own MiXCR run on the multiplex PCR reads, TCRdb lists one record per CDR3 protein. Counted here are about 240,000 distinct CDR3 sequences, around 20% occurring once; the ten biggest clones make up approximately 15%. Sequencing used peripheral blood mononuclear cells (PBMCs), obtained at new diagnosis, from a patient treated with antithyroid drugs. The receptor set was obtained from a female donor with Graves disease.

The sample holds many counts of this clonotype. The rearrangement uses TRBV27 and TRBJ2-7, with 7 positions matching TRBD2. The ends lost 0 bases at V and 2 bases at J; junction bases unmatched: 4. The germline V gene has CDR1 MNHEY and CDR2 SMNVEV (reference sequence). The CDR3 runs 15 residues. Here the CDR3 DNA reads TGTGCCAGCAGTTTATCGGGGGGGGGGACCTACGAGCAGTACTTC. This sequence encodes CASSLSGGGTYEQYF.

Note on this clonotype: It may be a read error: a sequence one base away is much more abundant. The chain carries TRBV9 and TRBJ2-4; D is perhaps TRBD1 (7 bases). Trimming stripped 0 bases from V and 13 bases from J, with 20 bases between. The germline V gene has CDR1 SGDLS and CDR2 YYNGEE. The CDR3 contains 15 residues. The CDR3, as DNA: TGTGCCAGCAGCGTAGGGTCAGGGGGGAACAATGAGCAGTACTTC. Amino acids: CASSVGSGGNNEQYF.

The sample holds many counts of this clonotype. V usage is TRBV12-3 or TRBV12-4 and J usage is TRBJ2-2; a weak D match, TRBD2 (6 bases). The V and J ends lost 6 bases and 1 base respectively, with 18 bases between them. The CDR3 runs 17 residues. CDR3 in amino acids: CASSPKRVAVNTGELFF. CDR3 sequence (DNA): TGTGCCAGCAGCCCCAAACGGGTAGCGGTGAACACCGGGGAGCTGTTTTTT.

This clonotype was picked up many times. The J gene is TRBJ2-7, the V gene TRBV20-1; D remains unclear. This CDR3 has 13 amino acids. The germline CDR1 and CDR2 sequences are DFQATT and SNEGSKA (reference sequence). V dropped 0 bases and J dropped 5 bases, with 11 bases sitting between them. The CDR3 DNA is TGCAGTGCTAGAGATAGCCCCGGAGACGAGCAGTACTTC. This encodes CSARDSPGDEQYF.

Ten or more counts support this clonotype. This sequence joins TRBV11-3 and TRBJ2-7; the match to TRBD1 covers 7 bases. The V segment lost 5 bases and the J segment 7 bases; nucleotides outside the gene matches: 5. The CDR3 spans 12 residues. Per germline, CDR1 SGHNT and CDR2 YENEEA. The CDR3 spells CASSLDRVEQYF. The CDR3 DNA reads TGTGCCAGCAGCCTCGACAGGGTTGAGCAGTACTTC.

Many counts were recorded for this clonotype. The chain combines TRBV27 with TRBJ2-7; D is unclear. Trimming took off 7 bases at V and 10 bases at J, with 20 bases between the two ends. Germline V gene sequence: CDR1 MNHEY, CDR2 SMNVEV (reference sequence). The CDR3 is 13 amino acids. CDR3 protein: CASKSHQWAPQYF. DNA of the CDR3: TGTGCCAGCAAATCCCATCAGTGGGCACCACAGTACTTC.

This clonotype was observed at least ten times. The J gene is TRBJ1-5, the V gene TRBV20-1; D is unclear. CDR3 size: 14 residues. V was trimmed by 5 bases and J by 2 bases, leaving 13 bases between them. Germline-derived CDR1 and CDR2 are DFQATT and SNEGSKA (reference sequence). The CDR3 DNA is TGCAGTGCTTCTAGCCCCGTTGGCAATCAGCCCCAGCATTTT. It yields the protein CSASSPVGNQPQHF.

At least ten counts were recorded for this clonotype. This chain joins TRBV9 and TRBJ2-1; D perhaps matches TRBD1 (6 bases). This CDR3 contains 16 residues. CDR1 is SGDLS, CDR2 YYNGEE, per germline. V was shortened by 3 bases and J by 7 bases, with 20 bases between the two germline ends. This CDR3 is CASSEGQGAGRNEQFF. CDR3 nucleotides: TGTGCCAGCAGCGAGGGACAAGGGGCGGGTCGGAATGAGCAGTTCTTC.

Many counts were recorded for this clonotype. The rearrangement uses TRBV12-3 or TRBV12-4 and TRBJ2-5; 8 bases are a match to TRBD2. The V and J ends lost 5 bases and 1 base, in that order; junction bases with no gene match: 6. This CDR3 is built from 15 residues. The CDR3 spells CASSLPSGGQETQYF. As DNA, the CDR3 is TGTGCCAGCAGTCTGCCCAGCGGGGGCCAAGAGACCCAGTACTTC.

The chain carries TRBV27 and TRBJ2-2, with 7 bases identical to TRBD2. With 10 bases clipped from V and 4 bases from J, the junction kept 3 bases outside the gene matches. The CDR3 loop spans 12 amino acids. The germline V gene has CDR1 MNHEY and CDR2 SMNVEV (reference sequence). CDR3 in DNA: TGTGCCACCAGCGGGACCACCGGGGAGCTGTTTTTT. Translating gives CATSGTTGELFF.

This clonotype came up a few times. The chain links TRBV20-1 to TRBJ2-7; 15 nucleotides match TRBD2. The CDR3 runs 16 residues. Germline CDR1 is DFQATT and CDR2 is SNEGSKA (reference sequence). The V gene end was trimmed by 2 bases and the J gene end by 3 bases; junction bases not matched to a gene: 5. The CDR3 nucleotides are TGCAGTGCTAGACGCGGACTAGCGGGAGGGTTCTACGAGCAGTACTTC. Translating gives CSARRGLAGGFYEQYF.

This clonotype was seen a single time. This chain connects TRBV12-3 or TRBV12-4 to TRBJ2-3; tentative D call: TRBD2 (6 bases). Trimming left V 5 bases short and J 9 bases short, with 15 bases between. The CDR3 runs to 13 residues. This CDR3 is CASSVLGRETQYF. The CDR3 nucleotides read TGTGCCAGCAGTGTGCTAGGGCGGGAAACGCAGTATTTT.

In its sample, this clonotype was seen many times. This rearrangement joins TRBV6-2 or TRBV6-3 to TRBJ1-3; weak D call: TRBD1 (6 bases). In germline, CDR1 is MNHEY, CDR2 SVGEGT. Trimming took off 6 bases at V and 4 bases at J, with 16 bases between the two ends. The CDR3 spans 15 residues. The CDR3 reads CASRQQGLWGNTIYF. The CDR3 DNA reads TGTGCCAGCAGACAACAGGGTTTGTGGGGAAACACCATATATTTT.

The V call is TRBV25-1, the J call TRBJ1-3; D gene uncertain. The CDR3 runs 11 residues. Trimming cost V 1 base and J 9 bases, with 4 bases left between them. The germline V gene encodes CDR1 MGHDK and CDR2 SYGVNS. CDR3 amino acids: CASSEFGTIYF. CDR3 sequence (DNA): TGTGCCAGCAGTGAATTTGGCACCATATATTTT.

There are many counts of this clonotype. CDR3 region: CASSDRNSYNSPLHF. The CDR3 nucleotides are TGTGCCAGCAGCGATCGGAACTCCTATAATTCACCCCTCCACTTT. V and J are TRBV5-6 and TRBJ1-6; D unclear. Germline V CDR1 and CDR2: SGHDT, YYEEEE. The CDR3 consists of 15 residues. Trimming took off 4 bases at V and 0 bases at J, with 8 bases between the two ends.

This clonotype was recorded many times. The J gene is TRBJ2-7, the V gene TRBV6-1; a possible D gene is TRBD1 (6 bases). Trimming pared 1 base from V and 0 bases from J, leaving 10 bases between. CDR3 length: 15 residues. Germline V gives CDR1 MNHNS, CDR2 SASEGT. The CDR3 region is CASSEGTASSYEQYF. The CDR3 nucleotides read TGTGCCAGCAGTGAAGGGACAGCAAGCTCCTACGAGCAGTACTTC.

This clonotype was counted a single time. This may come from a read error, since a much larger clone is one base off. The chain has TRBV5-5 and TRBJ1-6, with D perhaps matching TRBD1 (5 bases). This CDR3 is built from 15 residues. Deletions cut 6 bases from V and 5 bases from J, with 15 bases between. Per the germline V gene, CDR1 is SGHKS and CDR2 is YYEKEE (reference sequence). The chain's CDR3 is CASNRSGTDNSPLHF. The CDR3 DNA reads as TGTGCCAGCAACCGCTCCGGGACGGATAATTCACCCCTCCACTTT.

This clonotype has a handful of counts. The V call is TRBV3-1, the J call TRBJ2-7, with TRBD2 matching 7 bases. Unmatched junction bases numbered 14, after V lost 8 bases and J lost 4 bases. Germline CDR1 and CDR2: LGHDT and YNNKEL (reference sequence). This CDR3 spans 15 amino acids. The CDR3 region is CASGRLGGRRYEQYF. The CDR3, as DNA: TGTGCCAGCGGGAGATTGGGGGGGAGGAGGTACGAGCAGTACTTC.